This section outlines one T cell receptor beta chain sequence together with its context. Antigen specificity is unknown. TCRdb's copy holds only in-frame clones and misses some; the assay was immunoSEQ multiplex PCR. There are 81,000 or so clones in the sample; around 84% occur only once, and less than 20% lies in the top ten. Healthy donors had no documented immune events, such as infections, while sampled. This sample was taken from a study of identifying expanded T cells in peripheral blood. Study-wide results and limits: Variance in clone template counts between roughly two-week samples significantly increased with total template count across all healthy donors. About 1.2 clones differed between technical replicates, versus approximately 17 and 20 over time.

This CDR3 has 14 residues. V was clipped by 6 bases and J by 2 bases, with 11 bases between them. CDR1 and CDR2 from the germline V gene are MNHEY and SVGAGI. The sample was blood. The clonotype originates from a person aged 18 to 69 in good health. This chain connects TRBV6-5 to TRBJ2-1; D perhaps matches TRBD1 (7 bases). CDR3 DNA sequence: TGTGCCAGCAGCCCCAGGGGGGCCTACAATGAGCAGTTCTTC. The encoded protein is CASSPRGAYNEQFF.